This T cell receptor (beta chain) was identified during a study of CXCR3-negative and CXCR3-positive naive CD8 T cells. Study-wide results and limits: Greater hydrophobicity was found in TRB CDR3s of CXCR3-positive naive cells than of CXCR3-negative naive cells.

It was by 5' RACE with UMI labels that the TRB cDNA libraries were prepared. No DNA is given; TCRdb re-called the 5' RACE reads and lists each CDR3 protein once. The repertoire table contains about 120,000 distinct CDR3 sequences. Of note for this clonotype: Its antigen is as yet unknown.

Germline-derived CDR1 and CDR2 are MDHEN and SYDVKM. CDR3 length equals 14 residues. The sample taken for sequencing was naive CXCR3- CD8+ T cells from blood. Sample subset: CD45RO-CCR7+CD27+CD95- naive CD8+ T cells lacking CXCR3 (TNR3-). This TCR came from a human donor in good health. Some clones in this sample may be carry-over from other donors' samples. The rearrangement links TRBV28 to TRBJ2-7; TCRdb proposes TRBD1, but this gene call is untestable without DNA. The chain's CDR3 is CASSLSLRISEQYF.